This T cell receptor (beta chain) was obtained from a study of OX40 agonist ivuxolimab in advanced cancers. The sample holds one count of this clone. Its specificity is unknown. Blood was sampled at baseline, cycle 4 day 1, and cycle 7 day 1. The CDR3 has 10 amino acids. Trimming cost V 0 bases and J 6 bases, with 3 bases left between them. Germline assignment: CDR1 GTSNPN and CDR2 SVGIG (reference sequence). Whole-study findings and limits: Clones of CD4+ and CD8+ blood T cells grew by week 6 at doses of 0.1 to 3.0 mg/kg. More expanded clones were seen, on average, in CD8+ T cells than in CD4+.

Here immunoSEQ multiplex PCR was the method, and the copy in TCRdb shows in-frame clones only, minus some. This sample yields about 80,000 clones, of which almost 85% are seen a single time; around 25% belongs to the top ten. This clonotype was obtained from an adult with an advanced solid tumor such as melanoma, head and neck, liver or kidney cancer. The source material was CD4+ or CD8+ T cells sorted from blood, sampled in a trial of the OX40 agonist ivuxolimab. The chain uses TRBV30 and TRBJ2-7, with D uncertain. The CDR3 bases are TGTGCCTGGAGTGTAAGCGAGCAGTACTTC. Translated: CAWSVSEQYF. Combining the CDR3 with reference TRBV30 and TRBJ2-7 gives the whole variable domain SQTIHQWPATLVQPVGSPLSLECTVEGTSNPNLYWYRQAAGRGLQLLFYSVGIGQISSEVPQNLSASRPQDRQFILSSKKLLLSDSGFYLCAWSVSEQYFGPGTRLTVT.